This T cell receptor beta chain was captured by sequencing in a study of quantifying T cell responses using KT2 cells. In the study overall: TCR alpha and beta constant-region primers primed reverse transcription of RNA. The second PCR ran as a qPCR until a predetermined fluorescence threshold was reached. Whole-study findings and limits: KT2 sequence counts showed saturation when very many KT2 cells were spiked in.

The length of the CDR3 is 15 residues. V lost 2 bases, J lost 1 base, and 11 bases lay in between. Per the germline V gene, CDR1 is MDHEN and CDR2 is SYDVKM. KT2, a clone with a known TCR, was spiked into unfractionated PBMC. This clonotype has more than one count but fewer than ten. Its antigen remains unidentified. Each cDNA got a UMI-containing oligo ligated at its 3' end. First-round PCR used 3 to 4 cycles and beta primers RC1.1 and RC1.2 covering TRBC1 and TRBC2. TCRdb re-called the UMI-ligation and nested PCR reads through MiXCR, storing one row per CDR3 protein. The profile shows about 33,000 distinct CDR3 sequences, about 9.3% of them singletons.

This clonotype originated in a human donor. This rearrangement joins TRBV28 to TRBJ2-5; perhaps TRBD1 as D (5 bases). Material for sequencing was PBMCs spiked with cells of the T cell clone KT2. CDR3 coding DNA: TGTGCCAGCAGTTTACTTGGGGCGGTCCAAGAGACCCAGTACTTC. Translated: CASSLLGAVQETQYF.